A single sample is the source of the 28 T cell receptor beta chains below, sequenced in a study of T cell responses to AZD1222 COVID-19 vaccine. Here immunoSEQ multiplex PCR was the method, and the copy in TCRdb shows in-frame clones only, minus some. The sample has some 130,000 clones, 75% to 95% seen once; the top ten hold approximately 2.1%. The input for sequencing was peripheral blood, taken 28 days after the second AZD1222 dose. These receptors originate from an adult who received the AZD1222 COVID-19 vaccine.

V usage is TRBV18 and J usage is TRBJ2-2, with D perhaps TRBD2 (6 bases). V lost 3 bases, J lost 6 bases, and 11 bases lay in between. The CDR3 extends over 14 amino acids. CDR1 KGHSH and CDR2 LQKENI come from the germline V gene. Written as DNA, the CDR3 is TGTGCCAGCTCACCGCGGGGCCATCCCGGGGAGCTGTTTTTT. It yields the protein CASSPRGHPGELFF.

This chain uses TRBV20-1 with TRBJ1-2; the match to TRBD1 covers 7 bases. Germline V gene lookup returns CDR1 DFQATT and CDR2 SNEGSKA (reference sequence). This CDR3 has 14 residues. V lost 3 bases and J lost 2; bases outside the gene matches: 6. The CDR3 here is CSASIQGVNYGYTF. The CDR3 nucleotides read TGCAGTGCTAGTATTCAGGGGGTCAACTATGGCTACACCTTC.

The CDR3 DNA is TGTGCCATCAGGGGGGGCGTAGGATACGAGCAGTACGTC. The encoded protein is CAIRGGVGYEQYV. The genes are TRBV10-3 and TRBJ2-7; the D call may be TRBD1 or TRBD2 (6 bases each). V was cut by 6 bases and J by 4 bases, with 13 bases left in between. Germline V lookup: CDR1 ENHRY, CDR2 SYGVKD. The CDR3 is made up of 13 amino acids.

The chain links TRBV9 to TRBJ2-2, with 12 bases lining up with TRBD2. With 4 bases clipped from V and 4 bases from J, the junction kept 5 bases outside the gene matches. Per germline, CDR1 SGDLS and CDR2 YYNGEE. This CDR3 is 16 amino acids long. The CDR3 here is CASSPLAGGTTGELFF. For the CDR3, the DNA is TGTGCCAGCAGCCCCCTAGCGGGAGGGACCACCGGGGAGCTGTTTTTT.

V and J are TRBV27 and TRBJ2-5, with 9 positions matching TRBD1. The CDR3 is 14 amino acids. Unmatched junction bases numbered 4, after V lost 3 bases and J lost 5 bases. CDR1 is MNHEY and CDR2 is SMNVEV in the germline V gene (reference sequence). The chain's CDR3 is CASSFGTGWETQYF. The CDR3 DNA reads as TGTGCCAGCAGTTTTGGGACAGGGTGGGAGACCCAGTACTTC.

By frequency in the sample, this clone is medium-sized (0.01 to 0.1%). The rearrangement uses TRBV13 and TRBJ2-3; 7 bases agree with TRBD2. Per the germline V gene, CDR1 is PRHDT and CDR2 is FYEKMQ (reference sequence). With 4 bases clipped from V and 6 bases from J, the junction kept 10 bases outside the gene matches. The CDR3 consists of 15 residues. The CDR3 DNA reads as TGTGCCAGCAGCTCCGGACTAGTTAGGTTCGATACGCAGTATTTT. This codes for CASSSGLVRFDTQYF.

The CDR3: CASSSLNVRGYYGYTF. CDR3 coding DNA: TGTGCCAGCAGCTCCCTTAATGTTCGGGGATACTATGGCTACACCTTC. The rearrangement joins TRBV5-6 to TRBJ1-2; unclear D gene. CDR3 length: 16 amino acids. Germline CDR1 reads SGHDT; CDR2 reads YYEEEE. With 3 bases removed from V and 3 bases from J, the gap between germline ends came to 18 bases.

The V and J genes are TRBV4-1 and TRBJ2-2; D ambiguous. Per germline, CDR1 MGHRA and CDR2 YSYEKL. V shed 0 bases and J shed 0 bases, with 8 bases lying between them. The CDR3 has 16 amino acids. The CDR3 DNA is TGCGCCAGCAGCCAAGATCGTACACCGAACACCGGGGAGCTGTTTTTT. Its translation is CASSQDRTPNTGELFF.

CDR3 in DNA: TGTGCCAGCAGACTAGCGGGAGCCTTTGACGAGCAGTACGTC. Amino acid sequence: CASRLAGAFDEQYV. J is TRBJ2-7 and V is TRBV6-5; 11 bases are shared with TRBD2. The CDR3 is made up of 14 amino acids. Trimming removed 6 bases from V and 5 bases from J; junction bases left unmatched: 6. Germline lookup yields CDR1 MNHEY and CDR2 SVGAGI.

This clone was found once. This CDR3 reads CASSPSRGSGSPYEQYV. The CDR3 region has the DNA TGTGCCAGCAGCCCCAGTCGTGGTAGCGGCTCCCCCTACGAGCAGTACGTC. This sequence joins TRBV5-5 and TRBJ2-7; D might be TRBD2 (6 bases). From germline, CDR1 is SGHKS and CDR2 YYEKEE (reference sequence). The CDR3 extends over 17 amino acids. Trimming pared 4 bases from V and 2 bases from J, leaving 22 bases between.

The CDR3 DNA is TGTGCCAGTAGTAGGGGGCTTGATCAGCCCCAGCATTTT. It codes for CASSRGLDQPQHF. The chain employs TRBV19 and TRBJ1-5, with D maybe TRBD1 (6 bases). CDR1 LNHDA and CDR2 SQIVND come from the germline V gene (reference sequence). Trimming removed 4 bases from V and 5 bases from J, with 9 bases in between. The CDR3 contains 13 residues. Using reference TRBV19 and TRBJ1-5 for the parts outside the CDR3, the full variable domain is DGGITQSPKYLFRKEGQNVTLSCEQNLNHDAMYWYRQDPGQGLRLIYYSQIVNDFQKGDIAEGYSVSREKKESFPLTVTSAQKNPTAFYLCASSRGLDQPQHFGDGTRLSIL.

This clone was recorded only once. The chain couples TRBV6-1 to TRBJ2-1, with 7 positions matching TRBD1. The J segment lost 5 bases and the V segment lost 3 bases, leaving 1 base of the junction unmatched. From germline, CDR1 is MNHNS and CDR2 SASEGT. This CDR3 region has 13 residues. This CDR3 reads CASSDGQDNEQFF. In DNA, the CDR3 is TGTGCCAGCAGTGATGGACAGGACAATGAGCAGTTCTTC.

The chain recombines TRBV25-1 with TRBJ2-3; 8 bases are a match to TRBD2. J lost 1 base, V lost 0 bases, and 6 bases had no gene match. The CDR3 length is 17 residues. Germline CDR1 reads MGHDK; CDR2 reads SYGVNS. DNA for the CDR3: TGTGCCAGCAGTGAATATACTAGCGGCGTGGGCACAGATACGCAGTATTTT. Translated, it gives CASSEYTSGVGTDTQYF.

V usage is TRBV5-5 and J usage is TRBJ2-1; 9 bases fit TRBD2. The trim removed 2 bases at V and 6 bases at J, leaving 6 bases unmatched. CDR3 size: 15 residues. Germline CDR1 and CDR2: SGHKS and YYEKEE (reference sequence). CDR3 coding DNA: TGTGCCAGCAGCTTCTACATGACTAGCGGCAATGAGCAGTTCTTC. This gives the protein CASSFYMTSGNEQFF.

This clone has a single count. This rearrangement joins TRBV2 to TRBJ1-2; 11 nucleotides align to TRBD1. This CDR3 has 13 amino acids. CDR1 SNHLY and CDR2 FYNNEI come from the germline V gene. Losses at the gene ends were 6 bases for V and 8 bases for J; bases not matched to a gene: 5. The CDR3 sequence is CASRDRGLGGYTF. Written as DNA, the CDR3 is TGTGCCAGCAGGGACAGGGGGCTCGGGGGCTACACCTTC.

The rearrangement links TRBV19 to TRBJ2-1, with D possibly being TRBD2 (5 bases). Germline loops: CDR1 LNHDA, CDR2 SQIVND (reference sequence). V lost 6 bases, J lost 5 bases, and 14 bases lay in between. The CDR3 extends over 14 amino acids. The CDR3 bases are TGTGCCAGTAGCCCGCCGGGGTGGGACAATGAGCAGTTCTTC. Translated: CASSPPGWDNEQFF.

The genes are TRBV29-1 and TRBJ2-7, with 8 nucleotides matching TRBD1. The CDR3 has 14 amino acids. J lost 1 base, V lost 6 bases, and 8 bases had no gene match. From germline, CDR1 is SQVTM and CDR2 ANQGSEA. DNA of the CDR3: TGCAGCGTGCTGGGACAGGACGAATCCTACGAGCAGTACGTC. This translates into CSVLGQDESYEQYV.

CDR3 nucleotides: TGTGCCAGCAGCTCAACAGGGGGCAGCTCCTACGAGCAGTACGTC. This codes for CASSSTGGSSYEQYV. The chain is built from TRBV7-9 and TRBJ2-7; 9 nucleotides align to TRBD1. The CDR3 is made up of 15 amino acids. V lost 4 bases, J lost 0 bases, and 4 bases stayed unmatched. Germline-derived CDR1 and CDR2 are SEHNR and FQNEAQ (reference sequence).

The J gene is TRBJ1-2, the V gene TRBV7-6, with D possibly being TRBD1 (5 bases). V gave up 5 bases and J gave up 0 bases, with 22 bases separating them. The CDR3 length is 18 residues. The germline V gene has CDR1 SGHVS and CDR2 FNYEAQ. CDR3 nucleotide sequence: TGTGCCAGCAGCGACGGGGTGGTAACGAGGGGAGCTAACTATGGCTACACCTTC. Encoded protein: CASSDGVVTRGANYGYTF.

The rearrangement uses TRBV2 and TRBJ1-5; 8 nucleotides align to TRBD1. V trimming: 6 bases; J trimming: 2 bases; junction bases outside the gene matches: 3. Germline CDR1 SNHLY, CDR2 FYNNEI. The CDR3 covers 14 residues. The CDR3 loop is CASSGQGRNQPQHF. In DNA, the CDR3 is TGTGCCAGCAGCGGACAGGGCCGCAATCAGCCCCAGCATTTT.

This clone was seen only once. The gene calls are TRBV19 and TRBJ1-2; D ambiguous. V shed 5 bases and J shed 2 bases, with 12 bases lying between them. Germline-derived CDR1 and CDR2 are LNHDA and SQIVND (reference sequence). There are 14 residues in the CDR3. CDR3 DNA sequence: TGTGCCAGTAGTTCTCGAGACCGAAACTATGGCTACACCTTC. It encodes CASSSRDRNYGYTF.

The V gene is TRBV6-5, the J gene TRBJ2-3; TRBD1 matches 8 bases. CDR1 and CDR2 from the germline V gene are MNHEY and SVGAGI. Germline trimming cut 11 bases from V and 4 bases from J; bases unmatched to any gene: 11. There are 14 residues in the CDR3. CDR3 residues: CAARAGGGPDTQYF. CDR3 DNA sequence: TGTGCCGCTAGGGCAGGGGGCGGGCCAGATACGCAGTATTTT.

This sequence joins TRBV7-9 and TRBJ2-5; possibly TRBD2 for D (5 bases). Germline loops: CDR1 SEHNR, CDR2 FQNEAQ (reference sequence). Trimming shortened V by 5 bases and J by 5 bases, and 18 bases separated the two germline ends. The CDR3 is 15 amino acids. The CDR3 nucleotides read TGTGCCAGCAGCCCCCGGGTGACTATCTTGGAGACCCAGTACTTC. Translating gives CASSPRVTILETQYF.

J is TRBJ2-2 and V is TRBV29-1; 14 bases are shared with TRBD2. Losses at the gene ends were 4 bases for V and 6 bases for J; bases not matched to a gene: 4. The CDR3 runs to 15 residues. Germline assignment: CDR1 SQVTM and CDR2 ANQGSEA. CDR3 DNA sequence: TGCAGCGTTGGGGGACTAGCGGGAGAAGCCGGGGAGCTGTTTTTT. This encodes CSVGGLAGEAGELFF.

The rearrangement uses TRBV11-2 and TRBJ2-3; D tentatively reads TRBD1 or TRBD2 (5 bases each). The CDR3 is 17 residues long. V dropped 2 bases and J dropped 5 bases, with 20 bases sitting between them. From germline, CDR1 is SGHAT and CDR2 FQNNGV. As DNA, the CDR3 is TGTGCCAGCAGCTTAAAATCGGGACGGGATGCGGGAGATACGCAGTATTTT. It translates to CASSLKSGRDAGDTQYF.

The V gene is TRBV5-1, the J gene TRBJ1-2; D perhaps matches TRBD1 (5 bases). Germline loops: CDR1 SGHRS, CDR2 YFSETQ. The length of the CDR3 is 14 residues. Trimming removed 4 bases from V and 4 bases from J, with 14 bases in between. Written as DNA, the CDR3 is TGCGCCAGCAGCGCCGACGGGGCTGGCTATGGCTACACCTTC. Protein product: CASSADGAGYGYTF.

The CDR3 is CASSPRDYNSPLHF. The DNA for the CDR3 is TGTGCCAGCAGTCCCAGGGACTATAATTCACCCCTCCACTTT. This chain links TRBV3-1 (or the pseudogene TRBV3-2) with TRBJ1-6, with D tentatively TRBD1 (5 bases). CDR1 LGHDT and CDR2 YNNKEL come from the germline V gene (reference sequence). Trimming pared 6 bases from V and 3 bases from J, leaving 9 bases between. The CDR3 runs to 14 residues.

The rearrangement links TRBV6-1 to TRBJ1-2; D is ambiguous. This CDR3 comprises 13 residues. The V gene's germline CDR1 is MNHNS and CDR2 SASEGT. The V end was cut by 1 base, the J end by 6 bases, with 9 bases between. The CDR3 loop reads CASSEVEGNGYTF. Here the CDR3 DNA reads TGTGCCAGCAGTGAAGTTGAAGGGAATGGCTACACCTTC.